One and the same sample provided the 3 T cell receptor beta chains below, sequenced in a study of blood T cell repertoires in COVID-19. Some clones are missing from TCRdb's copy, which holds only in-frame ones; the method was immunoSEQ multiplex PCR. Of some 380,000 clones in the sample, around 87% were seen once. The sample was PBMCs or T cells enriched from blood (not recorded which). All receptors come from a young man who had recovered from COVID-19.

The rearrangement links TRBV5-1 to TRBJ2-5; a weak D match, TRBD1 (6 bases). The CDR3 length is 13 residues. From germline, CDR1 is SGHRS and CDR2 YFSETQ. V was cut by 7 bases and J by 2 bases, with 12 bases left in between. In DNA form, the CDR3 reads TGCGCCAGCGCAGGGGCCGCACAAGAGACCCAGTACTTC. Translated, it gives CASAGAAQETQYF.

The rearrangement joins TRBV7-6 to TRBJ2-3, with TRBD2 identical over 10 bases. This CDR3 is 17 amino acids long. V was clipped by 3 bases and J by 1 base; unmatched bases: 7. Germline assignment: CDR1 SGHVS and CDR2 FNYEAQ. In nucleotides, the CDR3 is TGTGCCAGCAGCTTGCCCAGCGGGGGGGCCGGCACAGATACGCAGTATTTT. As protein: CASSLPSGGAGTDTQYF.

The gene calls are TRBV4-2 and TRBJ1-1; 9 bases match TRBD1. V trimming: 0 bases; J trimming: 5 bases; junction bases outside the gene matches: 13. Looked up from germline, CDR1 is LGHNA and CDR2 is YNFKEQ. The length of the CDR3 is 18 residues. CDR3 in DNA: TGTGCCAGCAGCCAAGATCTCCTTTGGACAGGGGAGAGGACTGAAGCTTTCTTT. Translating it yields CASSQDLLWTGERTEAFF.